This entry lists 26 T cell receptor beta chains sequenced from one sample in a study of CD8 T cells in Susac syndrome. RNA amounts of roughly 0.5 to 1 ug underwent reverse transcription with random hexamers. From the immunoSEQ multiplex PCR reads, TCRdb called clonotypes with MiXCR, one entry per CDR3 protein. The profile shows about 150,000 distinct CDR3 sequences, around 95% of them singletons. Sequenced input: CD8+ T cells from PBMCs. Every receptor here comes from a human donor with multiple sclerosis.

The chain uses TRBV3-1 and TRBJ1-5; 10 nucleotides match TRBD1. CDR1 and CDR2 (germline): LGHDT, YNNKEL (reference sequence). V shed 5 bases and J 6 bases; nucleotides not matched to a gene: 4. This CDR3 has 14 amino acids. As DNA, the CDR3 is TGTGCCAGCAGCTGGACAGGGGGTGGTCAGCCCCAGCATTTT. It yields the protein CASSWTGGGQPQHF. Variable domain in full (rest from reference TRBV3-1 and TRBJ1-5): DTAVSQTPKYLVTQMGNDKSIKCEQNLGHDTMYWYKQDSKKFLKIMFSYNNKELIINETVPNRFSPKSPDKAHLNLHINSLELGDSAVYFCASSWTGGGQPQHFGDGTRLSIL.

The J gene is TRBJ1-6, the V gene TRBV4-1, with 8 bases matching TRBD1. The germline CDR1 and CDR2 sequences are MGHRA and YSYEKL. This CDR3 spans 17 amino acids. The V segment lost 1 base and the J segment 7 bases; nucleotides outside the gene matches: 9. CDR3 in amino acids: CASSQVVQGAYNSPLHF. CDR3 coding DNA: TGCGCCAGCAGCCAAGTCGTGCAGGGGGCGTACAATTCACCCCTCCACTTT.

The gene calls are TRBV19 and TRBJ1-1; D unclear. The germline gives CDR1 LNHDA, CDR2 SQIVND (reference sequence). The CDR3 spans 13 residues. The V end lost 5 bases, the J end lost 5 bases, and 12 bases lay between the germline ends. The DNA of the CDR3 is TGTGCCAGTAGTTTGGTCACAGCAACTGAAGCTTTCTTT. It yields the protein CASSLVTATEAFF.

This rearrangement joins TRBV6-5 to TRBJ1-2; a weak D match, TRBD1 (5 bases). The CDR3 is made up of 13 amino acids. V was cut by 5 bases and J by 2 bases, with 9 bases left in between. Germline V gene lookup returns CDR1 MNHEY and CDR2 SVGAGI. CDR3 sequence: CASSDQGNYGYTF. DNA for the CDR3: TGTGCCAGCAGTGACCAGGGAAACTATGGCTACACCTTC.

The rearrangement links TRBV14 to TRBJ1-2; tentative D call: TRBD1 (5 bases). Germline V gene lookup returns CDR1 SGHDN and CDR2 FVKESK. The germline V and J ends were trimmed by 4 bases and 3 bases, with 9 bases remaining between them. The CDR3 spans 13 residues. The CDR3 spells CASSRDSYYGYTF. CDR3 DNA: TGTGCCAGCAGCCGGGACTCATACTATGGCTACACCTTC. Supplemented by reference TRBV14 and TRBJ1-2, the full variable domain reads EAGVTQFPSHSVIEKGQTVTLRCDPISGHDNLYWYRRVMGKEIKFLLHFVKESKQDESGMPNNRFLAERTGGTYSTLKVQPAELEDSGVYFCASSRDSYYGYTFGSGTRLTVV.

The chain links TRBV30 to TRBJ1-1, with D uncertain. This CDR3 is built from 14 residues. V shed 8 bases and J shed 0 bases, with 16 bases lying between them. Looked up from germline, CDR1 is GTSNPN and CDR2 is SVGIG (reference sequence). CDR3 protein: CATEEGSLNTEAFF. In nucleotides, the CDR3 is TGTGCCACGGAGGAGGGCAGCTTGAACACTGAAGCTTTCTTT.

The J gene is TRBJ1-2, the V gene TRBV3-1, with D perhaps matching TRBD1 (6 bases). CDR3 length: 18 residues. The V and J ends lost 4 bases and 4 bases respectively, with 25 bases between them. Germline values: CDR1 LGHDT, CDR2 YNNKEL (reference sequence). The CDR3 DNA reads as TGTGCCAGCAGCCCGGGGGACATCAGTAAACAGGAAAGCTATGGCTACACCTTC. Its protein is CASSPGDISKQESYGYTF.

The rearrangement uses TRBV13 and TRBJ2-1; 7 bases align to TRBD1. The CDR3 is 15 residues long. The germline V gene has CDR1 PRHDT and CDR2 FYEKMQ (reference sequence). J was trimmed by 4 bases and V by 5 bases; bases with no gene match: 8. Here the CDR3 DNA reads TGTGCCAGCAGCAACAGGGGCCTGGTTTACAATGAGCAGTTCTTC. It encodes CASSNRGLVYNEQFF. The full variable domain, its missing parts supplied by reference TRBV13 and TRBJ2-1, is AAGVIQSPRHLIKEKRETATLKCYPIPRHDTVYWYQQGPGQDPQFLISFYEKMQSDKGSIPDRFSAQQFSDYHSELNMSSLELGDSALYFCASSNRGLVYNEQFFGPGTRLTVL.

This clonotype was seen once. The rearrangement joins TRBV20-1 to TRBJ2-1; 12 bases are shared with TRBD2. CDR1 and CDR2 (germline): DFQATT, SNEGSKA (reference sequence). Unmatched junction bases numbered 4, after V lost 1 base and J lost 6 bases. The CDR3 spans 15 residues. The CDR3 here is CSARALAGGPNEQFF. CDR3 in DNA: TGCAGTGCTAGAGCCCTAGCGGGGGGGCCCAATGAGCAGTTCTTC.

The V and J genes are TRBV30 and TRBJ1-1; D call uncertain. Trimming removed 4 bases at V and 1 base at J, with 10 bases between. Per germline, CDR1 GTSNPN and CDR2 SVGIG (reference sequence). The CDR3 consists of 13 residues. The DNA for the CDR3 is TGTGCCTGGACACCGAGCCAGAACACTGAAGCTTTCTTT. Protein: CAWTPSQNTEAFF. Full variable domain (remainder filled in from reference TRBV30 and TRBJ1-1): SQTIHQWPATLVQPVGSPLSLECTVEGTSNPNLYWYRQAAGRGLQLLFYSVGIGQISSEVPQNLSASRPQDRQFILSSKKLLLSDSGFYLCAWTPSQNTEAFFGQGTRLTVV.

This chain joins TRBV9 and TRBJ1-2, with D possibly matching TRBD1 (5 bases). The V and J ends lost 0 bases and 5 bases respectively, with 11 bases between them. The CDR3 consists of 14 residues. Looked up from germline, CDR1 is SGDLS and CDR2 is YYNGEE. The CDR3 here is CASSVGDGRYGYTF. In DNA, the CDR3 is TGTGCCAGCAGCGTAGGGGACGGTCGGTATGGCTACACCTTC.

About this clonotype: The junction shows a germline mismatch at one end, possibly a read error. The V call is TRBV5-6, the J call TRBJ2-7; D is ambiguous. The germline V gene has CDR1 SGHDT and CDR2 YYEEEE. There are 13 residues in the CDR3. CDR3 in DNA: TGTGCCAGCACCTTGGGCAACTCCTACGAGCAGTACTTC. As protein: CASTLGNSYEQYF.

This chain uses TRBV12-3 or TRBV12-4 with TRBJ2-7; D is perhaps TRBD2 (5 bases). The V gene lost 5 bases and the J gene lost 3 bases, with 11 bases spanning the gap. The CDR3 spans 13 residues. CDR3 coding DNA: TGTGCCAGCAGTACAACTAGGGTCTACGAGCAGTACTTC. It encodes CASSTTRVYEQYF.

The J gene is TRBJ1-2, the V gene TRBV29-1, with 9 positions matching TRBD1. This CDR3 has 14 amino acids. V trimming: 5 bases; J trimming: 4 bases; junction bases outside the gene matches: 8. Germline values: CDR1 SQVTM, CDR2 ANQGSEA. The CDR3 protein is CSVRTGAAPYGYTF. CDR3 in DNA: TGCAGCGTTCGGACAGGGGCTGCCCCCTATGGCTACACCTTC.

The J gene is TRBJ1-1, the V gene TRBV29-1; D is unresolved. Germline CDR1 is SQVTM and CDR2 is ANQGSEA. The length of the CDR3 is 11 residues. The V gene lost 6 bases and the J gene lost 1 base, with 6 bases spanning the gap. This CDR3 is CSVGSNTEAFF. CDR3 nucleotides: TGCAGCGTAGGATCGAACACTGAAGCTTTCTTT.

This clonotype showed up just a few times. This chain uses TRBV5-4 with TRBJ2-3, with D tentatively TRBD1 (7 bases). V shed 4 bases and J shed 0 bases, with 12 bases lying between them. The CDR3 extends over 15 amino acids. The germline CDR1 and CDR2 sequences are SGHNT and YYREEE (reference sequence). In DNA, the CDR3 is TGTGCCAGCAGCCCTCAGGGGGGAAGCACAGATACGCAGTATTTT. This sequence encodes CASSPQGGSTDTQYF. The variable domain in full, with the rest retrieved from reference TRBV5-4 and TRBJ2-3, is ETGVTQSPTHLIKTRGQQVTLRCSSQSGHNTVSWYQQALGQGPQFIFQYYREEENGRGNFPPRFSGLQFPNYSSELNVNALELDDSALYLCASSPQGGSTDTQYFGPGTRLTVL.

V is TRBV29-1 and J is TRBJ1-2; D might be TRBD1 (6 bases). The V end was cut by 5 bases, the J end by 5 bases, with 18 bases between. The CDR3 totals 14 residues. Germline CDR1 SQVTM, CDR2 ANQGSEA. The DNA of the CDR3 is TGCAGCGTTCCGCTTTGGCAGGGGAGGTATGGCTACACCTTC. Amino acid sequence: CSVPLWQGRYGYTF. The full variable domain, rest sourced from reference TRBV29-1 and TRBJ1-2, is SAVISQKPSRDICQRGTSLTIQCQVDSQVTMMFWYRQQPGQSLTLIATANQGSEATYESGFVIDKFPISRPNLTFSTLTVSNMSPEDSSIYLCSVPLWQGRYGYTFGSGTRLTVV.

CDR3 residues: CASSDRALASYEQYV. The CDR3 nucleotides read TGTGCCAGCAGTGATCGGGCCTTAGCCTCCTACGAGCAGTACGTC. The chain has TRBV2 and TRBJ2-7, with D unclear. CDR3 length: 15 amino acids. Germline assignment: CDR1 SNHLY and CDR2 FYNNEI. Trimming shortened V by 3 bases and J by 0 bases, and 12 bases separated the two germline ends.

V usage is TRBV12-3 or TRBV12-4 and J usage is TRBJ2-2; the D gene is possibly TRBD1 (5 bases). This CDR3 is 12 amino acids long. Trimming took off 7 bases at V and 10 bases at J, with 13 bases between the two ends. DNA of the CDR3: TGTGCCAGCACCCGAAAAGGACAGGAGCTGTTTTTT. Protein product: CASTRKGQELFF.

J is TRBJ1-1 and V is TRBV29-1; D call uncertain. This CDR3 spans 11 amino acids. Looked up from germline, CDR1 is SQVTM and CDR2 is ANQGSEA. Trimming shortened V by 5 bases and J by 2 bases, and 6 bases separated the two germline ends. The CDR3 DNA reads as TGCAGCGTTATAATCAACACTGAAGCTTTCTTT. Encoded protein: CSVIINTEAFF.

This CDR3 is CASSDNEVGGSYNEQFF. Here the CDR3 DNA reads TGTGCCAGCAGCGACAACGAGGTTGGGGGGTCCTACAATGAGCAGTTCTTC. The V gene is TRBV9, the J gene TRBJ2-1; D is possibly TRBD2 (6 bases). This CDR3 region has 17 residues. Deletions cut 3 bases from V and 1 base from J, with 17 bases between. Per germline, CDR1 SGDLS and CDR2 YYNGEE.

V usage is TRBV20-1 and J usage is TRBJ2-7, with D possibly being TRBD1 (6 bases). The CDR3 has 13 residues. The V end was cut by 5 bases, the J end by 2 bases, with 13 bases between. CDR1 and CDR2 from the germline V gene are DFQATT and SNEGSKA (reference sequence). CDR3 sequence (DNA): TGCAGTGCTTCCGGGACATATACCTACGAGCAGTACTTC. As protein: CSASGTYTYEQYF.

The chain carries TRBV27 and TRBJ1-2; D gene ambiguous. Trimming cost V 4 bases and J 4 bases, with 13 bases left between them. CDR1 MNHEY and CDR2 SMNVEV come from the germline V gene (reference sequence). The CDR3 consists of 14 residues. Written as DNA, the CDR3 is TGTGCCAGCAGTTCCCTAAGCCGGCCCTATGGCTACACCTTC. Protein product: CASSSLSRPYGYTF.

This clonotype appeared once. The chain links TRBV7-9 to TRBJ2-5, with no clear D. This CDR3 is 14 amino acids long. Germline V lookup: CDR1 SEHNR, CDR2 FQNEAQ (reference sequence). V dropped 5 bases and J dropped 3 bases, with 13 bases sitting between them. CDR3 sequence: CASSPGRPKETQYF. CDR3 DNA sequence: TGTGCCAGCAGCCCCGGACGGCCAAAAGAGACCCAGTACTTC.

The J gene is TRBJ1-2, the V gene TRBV30; D gene uncertain. V was cut by 4 bases and J by 3 bases, with 15 bases left in between. Germline V CDR1 and CDR2: GTSNPN, SVGIG (reference sequence). This CDR3 comprises 14 residues. CDR3 region: CAWTGVGLYYGYTF. The CDR3 nucleotides are TGTGCCTGGACGGGAGTAGGGCTATACTATGGCTACACCTTC. The whole variable domain, filled in from reference TRBV30 and TRBJ1-2, reads SQTIHQWPATLVQPVGSPLSLECTVEGTSNPNLYWYRQAAGRGLQLLFYSVGIGQISSEVPQNLSASRPQDRQFILSSKKLLLSDSGFYLCAWTGVGLYYGYTFGSGTRLTVV.

This rearrangement joins TRBV4-1 to TRBJ2-1; 10 bases map to TRBD2. V lost 5 bases, J lost 5 bases, and 9 bases stayed unmatched. Germline assignment: CDR1 MGHRA and CDR2 YSYEKL. The CDR3 is made up of 16 amino acids. The CDR3 sequence is CASSFTGLALDNEQFF. The CDR3 DNA sequence: TGCGCCAGCAGCTTTACGGGACTAGCGCTGGACAATGAGCAGTTCTTC.